This T cell receptor (beta chain) was sequenced for a study of blood T cell repertoires in COVID-19. The CDR3 is 17 residues long. V was cut by 0 bases and J by 0 bases, with 10 bases left in between. Germline CDR1 is SGHRS and CDR2 is YFSETQ. The protocol was immunoSEQ multiplex PCR, while the TCRdb copy is restricted to in-frame clones and leaves out a portion. The table has about 190,000 clones, approximately 82% seen once. The sequence came from a man aged 45-65 years with active or convalescent COVID-19. The rearrangement joins TRBV5-1 to TRBJ1-6; D not resolved. The sequencing input was peripheral blood. The CDR3 DNA sequence: TGCGCCAGCAGCTTGGACAGAGAGAGCTCCTATAATTCACCCCTCCACTTT. This gives the protein CASSLDRESSYNSPLHF.